This T cell receptor (beta chain) comes out of a study of beta chain features in type 1 diabetes. As concerns this clone: The antigen is undetermined.

Germline V lookup: CDR1 SGHTA, CDR2 FQGTGA. This CDR3 contains 14 residues. The J segment lost 9 bases and the V segment lost 4 bases, leaving 8 bases of the junction unmatched. Study outcomes and limitations: Whatever favoring of shorter templates PCR might show would apply equally to patients and controls.

The whole isolated RNA underwent reverse transcription, so sequencing captured expressed TCRB transcripts. This table comes from immunoSEQ multiplex PCR, and its TCRdb copy is limited to in-frame clones, with some not included. The table shows more than 350,000 clones, with 11% occurring only once. The sequence came from a woman under 30 in good health. Sequencing was performed on naive CD4+ T cells from blood. The chain uses TRBV7-3 and TRBJ2-1; 8 nucleotides line up with TRBD2. CDR3 nucleotides: TGTGCCAGCAGCTCCGGGACTAGGAGGGGTGAGCAGTTCTTC. Protein product: CASSSGTRRGEQFF.